These 16 T cell receptor beta chains were all obtained from the same sample, sequenced in a study of CXCR3-negative and CXCR3-positive naive CD8 T cells. The authors made the TRB cDNA libraries by 5' RACE using UMI labels. TCRdb reanalyzed the 5' RACE reads and collapses them to one entry per CDR3 protein, without DNA. Reported are tens of thousands of distinct CDR3 sequences; the ten largest clones contain approximately 1.6%. Sequencing input: naive CXCR3- CD8+ T cells from blood. Subset specified: CD45RO-CCR7+CD27+CD95- naive CD8+ T cells lacking CXCR3 (TNR3-). All receptors derive from a human donor in good health. Some clones in this sample may be carry-over from other donors' samples.

The genes are TRBV20-1 and TRBJ2-1; the D call of TRBD1 rests on TCRdb alone, since no DNA is present to check it. Looked up from germline, CDR1 is DFQATT and CDR2 is SNEGSKA (reference sequence). This CDR3 is 13 amino acids long. The CDR3 loop is CSAGRPDPREQFF.

The rearrangement uses TRBV7-6 and TRBJ2-7; as DNA is missing, the TRBD1 call by TCRdb cannot be tested. Germline V lookup: CDR1 SGHVS, CDR2 FNYEAQ. The CDR3 extends over 16 amino acids. CDR3 residues: CASSSGSGDRAHEQYF.

This sequence joins TRBV14 and TRBJ2-3. CDR1 and CDR2 (germline): SGHDN, FVKESK. This CDR3 is 13 amino acids long. The CDR3 here is CASREQGTDTQYF.

The J gene is TRBJ2-1, the V gene TRBV5-6. Germline lookup yields CDR1 SGHDT and CDR2 YYEEEE. The CDR3 runs 14 residues. The CDR3 spells CASSLSGSYNEQFF.

The chain recombines TRBV29-1 with TRBJ2-7; TCRdb's D call, TRBD2, is unchecked because there is no DNA. CDR3 length: 13 amino acids. Germline CDR1 SQVTM, CDR2 ANQGSEA. CDR3 region: CSAVAGSSYEQYF.

V and J are TRBV7-6 and TRBJ2-1; no DNA is available, so the TRBD2 call from TCRdb remains unchecked. Germline lookup yields CDR1 SGHVS and CDR2 FNYEAQ. The CDR3 contains 19 residues. The CDR3 region is CASSSFATLGPPPYNEQFF.

The V gene is TRBV6-8, the J gene TRBJ2-1; TCRdb returns TRBD1, unconfirmable since there is no DNA. Germline values: CDR1 MNHGY, CDR2 SAAAGT. The CDR3 totals 16 residues. The CDR3 spells CASRSVPGTEYNEQLF.

J is TRBJ1-1 and V is TRBV29-1; no DNA is available, so the TRBD1 call from TCRdb remains unchecked. Looked up from germline, CDR1 is SQVTM and CDR2 is ANQGSEA. There are 18 residues in the CDR3. The CDR3 loop is CSVERSWDTDLPNTEAFF.

The chain's CDR3 is CASGQGLGMNSPLHF. The chain recombines TRBV4-1 with TRBJ1-6; lacking DNA, the TRBD1 call made by TCRdb goes unchecked. The CDR3 is 15 residues long. Looked up from germline, CDR1 is MGHRA and CDR2 is YSYEKL.

V and J are TRBV5-5 and TRBJ2-7; without DNA, the TCRdb call of TRBD2 cannot be checked. Germline V CDR1 and CDR2: SGHKS, YYEKEE (reference sequence). The length of the CDR3 is 14 residues. The CDR3 sequence is CASSAGLADYEQYF.

The V call is TRBV29-1, the J call TRBJ2-1; TCRdb returns TRBD1, unconfirmable since there is no DNA. Germline-derived CDR1 and CDR2 are SQVTM and ANQGSEA. The CDR3 runs 13 residues. The CDR3 here is CSVYGTGSSEQFF.

The chain uses TRBV14 and TRBJ2-1; checking the TCRdb D call of TRBD2 is not possible without DNA. The CDR3 spans 15 residues. Germline CDR1 SGHDN, CDR2 FVKESK. This CDR3 reads CASSQGLAGVYEQFF.

The chain couples TRBV29-1 to TRBJ1-1. The CDR3 length is 12 residues. The V gene's germline CDR1 is SQVTM and CDR2 ANQGSEA. CDR3 in amino acids: CSFTFLGTEAFF. Drawing the rest from reference TRBV29-1 and TRBJ1-1, the complete variable domain is SAVISQKPSRDICQRGTSLTIQCQVDSQVTMMFWYRQQPGQSLTLIATANQGSEATYESGFVIDKFPISRPNLTFSTLTVSNMSPEDSSIYLCSFTFLGTEAFFGQGTRLTVV.

The J gene is TRBJ2-3, the V gene TRBV7-6; the TCRdb D gene call, TRBD2, has no DNA to confirm it. From germline, CDR1 is SGHVS and CDR2 FNYEAQ. The CDR3 is 21 amino acids. The CDR3 here is CASSLDHLAGGMPTYTDTQYF.

The chain couples TRBV3-1 to TRBJ2-7; TCRdb reports TRBD1, a call that lacks DNA to check it against. Germline CDR1 is LGHDT and CDR2 is YNNKEL (reference sequence). The CDR3 is made up of 14 amino acids. The CDR3 spells CASSQRDMSSEQYF.

The V gene is TRBV27, the J gene TRBJ2-1; as DNA is missing, the TRBD2 call by TCRdb cannot be tested. There are 14 residues in the CDR3. Germline values: CDR1 MNHEY, CDR2 SMNVEV (reference sequence). CDR3: CASSTRGSPYEQSF.